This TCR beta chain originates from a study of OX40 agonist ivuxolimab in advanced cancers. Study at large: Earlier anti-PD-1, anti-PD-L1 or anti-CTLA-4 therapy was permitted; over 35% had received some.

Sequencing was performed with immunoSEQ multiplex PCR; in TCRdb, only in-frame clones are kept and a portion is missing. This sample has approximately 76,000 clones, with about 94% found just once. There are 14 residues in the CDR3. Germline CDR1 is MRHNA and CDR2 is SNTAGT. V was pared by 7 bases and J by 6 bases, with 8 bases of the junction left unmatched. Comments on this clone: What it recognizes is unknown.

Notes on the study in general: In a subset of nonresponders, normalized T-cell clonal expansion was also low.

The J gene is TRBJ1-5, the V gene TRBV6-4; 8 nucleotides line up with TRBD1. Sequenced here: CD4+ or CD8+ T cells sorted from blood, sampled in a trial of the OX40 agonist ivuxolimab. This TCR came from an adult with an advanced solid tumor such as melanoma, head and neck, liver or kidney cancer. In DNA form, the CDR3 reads TGTGCCAGCATTTCGACAGGGGAGGGTCAGCCCCAGCATTTT. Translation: CASISTGEGQPQHF.